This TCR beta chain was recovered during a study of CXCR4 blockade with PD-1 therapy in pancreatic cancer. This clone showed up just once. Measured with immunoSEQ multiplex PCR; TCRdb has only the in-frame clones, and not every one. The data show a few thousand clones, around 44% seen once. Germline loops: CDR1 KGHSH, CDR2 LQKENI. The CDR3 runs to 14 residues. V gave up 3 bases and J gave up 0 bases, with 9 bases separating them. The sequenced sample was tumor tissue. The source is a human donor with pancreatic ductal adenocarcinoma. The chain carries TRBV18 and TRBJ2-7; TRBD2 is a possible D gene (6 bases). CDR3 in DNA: TGTGCCAGCTCACCTGGACTATCCTCCTACGAGCAGTACTTC. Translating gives CASSPGLSSYEQYF.